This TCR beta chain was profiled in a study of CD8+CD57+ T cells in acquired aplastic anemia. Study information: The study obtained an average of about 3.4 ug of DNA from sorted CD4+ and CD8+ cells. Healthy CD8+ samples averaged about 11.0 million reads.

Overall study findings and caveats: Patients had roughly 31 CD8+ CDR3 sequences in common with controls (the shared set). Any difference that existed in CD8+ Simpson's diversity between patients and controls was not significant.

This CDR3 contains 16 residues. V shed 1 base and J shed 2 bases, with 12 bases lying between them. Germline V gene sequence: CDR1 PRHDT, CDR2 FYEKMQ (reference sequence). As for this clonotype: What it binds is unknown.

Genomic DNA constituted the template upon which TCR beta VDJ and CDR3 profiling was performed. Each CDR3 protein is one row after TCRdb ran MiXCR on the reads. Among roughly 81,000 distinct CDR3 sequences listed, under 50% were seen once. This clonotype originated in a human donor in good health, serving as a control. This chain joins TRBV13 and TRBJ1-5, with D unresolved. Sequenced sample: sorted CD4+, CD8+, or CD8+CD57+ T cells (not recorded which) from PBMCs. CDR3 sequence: CASSLDERKGNQPQHF. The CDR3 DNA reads TGTGCCAGCAGCTTAGATGAAAGAAAGGGCAATCAGCCCCAGCATTTT.